This T cell receptor beta chain was documented in a study of T cells after yellow fever vaccination. Broader study findings: Weaker, the secondary response peaked sooner, at day 5 versus 15. A large majority of primary-vaccination clones showed up again after the booster (approximately 96% CD4, 88% CD8).

Germline CDR1 and CDR2: DFQATT and SNEGSKA (reference sequence). This CDR3 has 15 amino acids. V gave up 1 base and J gave up 6 bases; unmatched junction bases: 8. This clonotype was counted only a few times. The antigen is undetermined. A single record per CDR3 protein comes from TCRdb applying MiXCR to the 5' RACE reads. Of some 320,000 distinct CDR3 sequences in the sample, around 9.3% were seen once. This material consisted of CD4+ T cells sorted from PBMCs, taken 5 days after the yellow fever booster vaccination. V usage is TRBV20-1 and J usage is TRBJ2-1, with 8 bases lining up with TRBD1. This receptor was obtained from a man aged 18 to 29 who received the YFV17D yellow fever vaccine. CDR3 nucleotides: TGCAGTGCTAGAGTGGCCAGGGGGCCATCCAATGAGCAGTTCTTC. This sequence encodes CSARVARGPSNEQFF.